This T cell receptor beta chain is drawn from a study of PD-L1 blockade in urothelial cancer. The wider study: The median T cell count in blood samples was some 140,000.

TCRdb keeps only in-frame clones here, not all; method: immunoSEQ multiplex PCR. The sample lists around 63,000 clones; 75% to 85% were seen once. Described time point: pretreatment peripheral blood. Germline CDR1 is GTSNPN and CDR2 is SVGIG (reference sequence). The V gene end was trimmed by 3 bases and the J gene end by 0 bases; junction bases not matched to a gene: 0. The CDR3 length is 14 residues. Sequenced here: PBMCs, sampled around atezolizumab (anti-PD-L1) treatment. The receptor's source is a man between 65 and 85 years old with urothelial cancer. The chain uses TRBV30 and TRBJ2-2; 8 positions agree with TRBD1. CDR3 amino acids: CAWRQGANTGELFF. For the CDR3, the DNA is TGTGCCTGGAGACAGGGGGCGAACACCGGGGAGCTGTTTTTT.